This TCR beta chain was captured by sequencing in a study of T-cell memory formation after mild COVID-19. Study-level points and caveats: Contracting clones, day 15 to 85, had balanced CD4/CD8, and later expanders favored CD4+. CD8+ contracting clones occupied EMRA, while CD4+ ones occupied mainly CM and EM.

This CDR3 spans 12 amino acids. Germline-derived CDR1 and CDR2 are MNHEY and SVGEGT. V lost 5 bases and J 10 bases, leaving 9 bases between the germline ends. Constant-segment-primed 5'RACE gave TCR alpha and TCR beta cDNA libraries with sample barcodes and UMIs. TCRdb re-called the 5' RACE reads with MiXCR, one entry per CDR3 protein. Of approximately 240,000 distinct CDR3 sequences listed, about a sixth are singletons. This clonotype was counted between two and nine times. Its antigen remains unidentified. Sequenced material: PBMCs or a T cell subset sorted from them (not recorded which). This clonotype was sampled from a young man who had mild COVID-19 (a few samples of this study predate the infection). Cell type and time point are not known. The J gene is TRBJ1-6, the V gene TRBV6-2 or TRBV6-3, with a possible D match to TRBD1 (6 bases). The CDR3 coding sequence is TGTGCCAGCAGTACAGGGCGGTCACCCCTCCACTTT. It translates to CASSTGRSPLHF.